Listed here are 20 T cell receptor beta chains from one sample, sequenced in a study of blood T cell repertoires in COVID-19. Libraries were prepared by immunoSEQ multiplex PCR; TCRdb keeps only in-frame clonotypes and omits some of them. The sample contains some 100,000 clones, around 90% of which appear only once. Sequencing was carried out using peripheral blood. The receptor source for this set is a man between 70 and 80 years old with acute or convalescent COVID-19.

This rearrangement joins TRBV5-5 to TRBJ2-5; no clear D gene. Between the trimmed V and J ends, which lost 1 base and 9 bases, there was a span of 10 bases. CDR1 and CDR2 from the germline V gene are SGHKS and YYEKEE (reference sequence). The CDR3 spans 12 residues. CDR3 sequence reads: CASSLLPPAQYF. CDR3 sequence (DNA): TGTGCCAGCAGCTTGCTCCCCCCGGCCCAGTACTTC.

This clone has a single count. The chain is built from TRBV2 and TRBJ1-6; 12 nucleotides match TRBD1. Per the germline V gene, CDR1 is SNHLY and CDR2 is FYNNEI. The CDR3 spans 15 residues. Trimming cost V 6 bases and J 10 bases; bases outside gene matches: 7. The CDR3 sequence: CASRTGTGGGSPLHF. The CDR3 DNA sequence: TGTGCCAGCAGGACCGGGACAGGGGGCGGATCACCCCTCCACTTT.

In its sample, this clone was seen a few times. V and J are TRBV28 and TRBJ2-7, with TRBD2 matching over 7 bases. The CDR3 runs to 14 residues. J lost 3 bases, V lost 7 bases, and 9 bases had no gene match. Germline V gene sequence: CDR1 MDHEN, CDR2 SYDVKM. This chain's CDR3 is CASNPLAANYEQYF. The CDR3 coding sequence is TGTGCCAGCAACCCCCTAGCGGCGAACTACGAGCAGTACTTC.

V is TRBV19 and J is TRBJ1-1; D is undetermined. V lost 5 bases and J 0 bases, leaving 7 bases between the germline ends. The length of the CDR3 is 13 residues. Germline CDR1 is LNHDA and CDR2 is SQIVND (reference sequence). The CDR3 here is CASSQIMNTEAFF. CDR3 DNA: TGTGCCAGTAGTCAGATCATGAACACTGAAGCTTTCTTT.

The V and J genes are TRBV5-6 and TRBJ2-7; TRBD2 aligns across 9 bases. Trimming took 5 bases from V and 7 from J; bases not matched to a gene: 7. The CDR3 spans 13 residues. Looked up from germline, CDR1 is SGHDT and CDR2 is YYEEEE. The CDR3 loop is CASRLAGVSEQYF. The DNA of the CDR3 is TGTGCCAGCAGATTAGCGGGAGTGTCTGAGCAGTACTTC. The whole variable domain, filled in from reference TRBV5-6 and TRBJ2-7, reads DAGVTQSPTHLIKTRGQQVTLRCSPKSGHDTVSWYQQALGQGPQFIFQYYEEEERQRGNFPDRFSGHQFPNYSSELNVNALLLGDSALYLCASRLAGVSEQYFGPGTRLTVT.

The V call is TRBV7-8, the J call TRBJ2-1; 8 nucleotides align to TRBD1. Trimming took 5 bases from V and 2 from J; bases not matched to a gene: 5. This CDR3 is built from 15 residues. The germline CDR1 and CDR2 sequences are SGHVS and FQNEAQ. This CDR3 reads CASSPGTGAYNEQFF. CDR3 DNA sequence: TGTGCCAGCAGCCCCGGGACAGGCGCCTACAATGAGCAGTTCTTC.

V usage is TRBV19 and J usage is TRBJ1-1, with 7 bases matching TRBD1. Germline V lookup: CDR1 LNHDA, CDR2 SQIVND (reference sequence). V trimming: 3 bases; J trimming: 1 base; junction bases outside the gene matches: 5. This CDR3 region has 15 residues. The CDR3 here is CASSIRAGGNTEAFF. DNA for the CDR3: TGTGCCAGTAGTATTCGGGCAGGGGGGAACACTGAAGCTTTCTTT.

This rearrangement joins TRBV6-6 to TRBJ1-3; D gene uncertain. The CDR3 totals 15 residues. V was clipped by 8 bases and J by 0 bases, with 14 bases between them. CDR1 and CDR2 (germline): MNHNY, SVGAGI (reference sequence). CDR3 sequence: CASGFRSSSGNTIYF. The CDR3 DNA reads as TGTGCCAGCGGTTTTAGGAGTTCCTCTGGAAACACCATATATTTT.

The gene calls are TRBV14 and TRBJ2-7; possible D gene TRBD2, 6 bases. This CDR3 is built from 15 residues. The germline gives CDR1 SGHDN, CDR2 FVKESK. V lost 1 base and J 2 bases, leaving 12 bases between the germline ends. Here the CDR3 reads CASSQAASVTYEQYF. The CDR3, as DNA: TGTGCCAGCAGCCAAGCGGCTAGCGTCACCTACGAGCAGTACTTC.

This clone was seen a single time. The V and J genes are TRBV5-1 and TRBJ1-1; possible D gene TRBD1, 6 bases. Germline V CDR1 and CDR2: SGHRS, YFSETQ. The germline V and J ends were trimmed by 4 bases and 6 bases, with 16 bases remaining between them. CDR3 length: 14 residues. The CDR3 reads CASSGGQGPAEAFF. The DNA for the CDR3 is TGCGCCAGCAGCGGGGGCCAGGGGCCCGCTGAAGCTTTCTTT.

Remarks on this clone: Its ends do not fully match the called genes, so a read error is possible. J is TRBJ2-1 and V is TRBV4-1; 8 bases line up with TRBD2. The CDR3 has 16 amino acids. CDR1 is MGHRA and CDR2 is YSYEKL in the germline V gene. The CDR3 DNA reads TGCGCCCGCAGCCCCCTCGGGGGGGGCCCCTACAATGAGCAGTTCTTC. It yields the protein CARSPLGGGPYNEQFF.

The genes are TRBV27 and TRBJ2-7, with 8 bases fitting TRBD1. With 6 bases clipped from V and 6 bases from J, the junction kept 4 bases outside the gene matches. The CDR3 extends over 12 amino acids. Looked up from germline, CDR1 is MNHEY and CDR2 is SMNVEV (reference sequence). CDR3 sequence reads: CASSQDRGEQYF. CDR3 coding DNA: TGTGCCAGCAGCCAAGACAGGGGCGAGCAGTACTTC.

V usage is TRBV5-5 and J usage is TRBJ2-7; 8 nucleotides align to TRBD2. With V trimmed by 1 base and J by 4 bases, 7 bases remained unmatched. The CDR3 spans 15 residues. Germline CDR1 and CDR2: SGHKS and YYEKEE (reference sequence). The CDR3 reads CASSLSGLGVYEQYF. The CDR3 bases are TGTGCCAGCAGCTTGTCGGGACTAGGTGTTTACGAGCAGTACTTC.

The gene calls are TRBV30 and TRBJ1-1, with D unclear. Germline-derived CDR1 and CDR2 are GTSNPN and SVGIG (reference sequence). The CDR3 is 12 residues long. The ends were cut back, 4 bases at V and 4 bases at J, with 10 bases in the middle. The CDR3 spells CAWMRVGTEAFF. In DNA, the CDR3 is TGTGCCTGGATGAGGGTAGGCACTGAAGCTTTCTTT.

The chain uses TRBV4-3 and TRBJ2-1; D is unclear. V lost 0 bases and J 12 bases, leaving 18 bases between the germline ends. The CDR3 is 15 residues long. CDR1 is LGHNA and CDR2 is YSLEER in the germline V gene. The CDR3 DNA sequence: TGCGCCAGCAGCCAAGATGAGGTCCCGACGCAAGGGCAGTTCTTC. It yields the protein CASSQDEVPTQGQFF.

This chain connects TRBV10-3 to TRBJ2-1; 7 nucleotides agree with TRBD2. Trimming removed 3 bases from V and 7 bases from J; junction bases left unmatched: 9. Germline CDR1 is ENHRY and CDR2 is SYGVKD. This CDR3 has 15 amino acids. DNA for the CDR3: TGTGCCATCAGTGACCGGGAGGCGGCCGGGAATGAGCAGTTCTTC. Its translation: CAISDREAAGNEQFF.

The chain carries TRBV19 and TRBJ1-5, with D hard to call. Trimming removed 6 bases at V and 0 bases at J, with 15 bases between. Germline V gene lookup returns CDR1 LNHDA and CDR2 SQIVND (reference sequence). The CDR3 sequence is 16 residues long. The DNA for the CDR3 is TGTGCCAGTAGCCCCGACGGCGGAACTAGCAATCAGCCCCAGCATTTT. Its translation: CASSPDGGTSNQPQHF.

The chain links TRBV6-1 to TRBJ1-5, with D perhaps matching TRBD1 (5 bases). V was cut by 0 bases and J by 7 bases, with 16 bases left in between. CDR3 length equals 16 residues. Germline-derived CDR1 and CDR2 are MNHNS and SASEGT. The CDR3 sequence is CASSEALPGHGQPQHF. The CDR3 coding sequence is TGTGCCAGCAGTGAAGCGCTTCCAGGGCATGGCCAGCCCCAGCATTTT.

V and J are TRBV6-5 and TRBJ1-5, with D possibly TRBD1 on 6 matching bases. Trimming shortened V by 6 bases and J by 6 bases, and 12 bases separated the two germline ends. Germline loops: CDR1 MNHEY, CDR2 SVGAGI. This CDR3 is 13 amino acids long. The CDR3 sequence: CASRRQDGQPQHF. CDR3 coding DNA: TGTGCCAGCAGGAGACAGGACGGTCAGCCCCAGCATTTT.

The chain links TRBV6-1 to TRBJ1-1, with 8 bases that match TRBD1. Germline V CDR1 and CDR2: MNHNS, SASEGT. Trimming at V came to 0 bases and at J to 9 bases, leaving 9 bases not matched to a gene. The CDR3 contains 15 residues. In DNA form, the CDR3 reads TGTGCCAGCAGTGAAGCCCATCAGGGGGCGTTCCAAGCTTTCTTT. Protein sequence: CASSEAHQGAFQAFF.